Below, 32 T cell receptor beta chains from the same sample are listed, as sequenced in a study of T cell responses to AZD1222 COVID-19 vaccine. The assay was immunoSEQ multiplex PCR, and TCRdb's table has in-frame clones only and misses some. The sample records around 99,000 clones, more than 70% being singletons. Sample: peripheral blood, taken 28 days after the second AZD1222 dose. All receptors come from an adult who received the AZD1222 COVID-19 vaccine.

The chain couples TRBV19 to TRBJ2-5, with no clear D. V dropped 3 bases and J dropped 3 bases, with 5 bases sitting between them. The CDR3 totals 12 residues. From germline, CDR1 is LNHDA and CDR2 SQIVND (reference sequence). The chain's CDR3 is CASSMRKETQYF. In nucleotides, the CDR3 is TGTGCCAGTAGTATGAGAAAAGAGACCCAGTACTTC.

This sequence joins TRBV2 and TRBJ1-4; no reliable D call. The CDR3 totals 12 residues. Per germline, CDR1 SNHLY and CDR2 FYNNEI. V lost 7 bases to trimming and J lost 8 bases, with 11 bases between them. CDR3 coding DNA: TGTGCCAGCAAGCCGGGTTCCGAAAAACTGTTTTTT. This sequence encodes CASKPGSEKLFF.

The genes are TRBV2 and TRBJ1-5; the D gene is possibly TRBD1 (6 bases). The CDR3 has 14 residues. The germline V gene encodes CDR1 SNHLY and CDR2 FYNNEI. V was cut by 4 bases and J by 4 bases, with 11 bases left in between. Written as DNA, the CDR3 is TGTGCCAGCAGTGGAGTTACAGGGAATCAGCCCCAGCATTTT. It specifies CASSGVTGNQPQHF. Full variable domain (outside the CDR3, taken from reference TRBV2 and TRBJ1-5): EPEVTQTPSHQVTQMGQEVILRCVPISNHLYFYWYRQILGQKVEFLVSFYNNEISEKSEIFDDQFSVERPDGSNFTLKIRSTKLEDSAMYFCASSGVTGNQPQHFGDGTRLSIL.

Only one count was recorded for this clone. The chain recombines TRBV4-3 with TRBJ2-3; D unresolved. The germline gives CDR1 LGHNA, CDR2 YSLEER. V lost 0 bases and J lost 4, with 17 bases in between. This CDR3 is built from 17 residues. CDR3: CASSQDTWGLGADTQYF. CDR3 in DNA: TGCGCCAGCAGCCAAGATACGTGGGGATTAGGCGCAGATACGCAGTATTTT.

This clone occurred once. CDR3 sequence reads: CASSHQGQGTLNYGYTF. As DNA, the CDR3 is TGCGCCAGCAGCCACCAAGGTCAGGGGACTCTTAACTATGGCTACACCTTC. The chain combines TRBV4-1 with TRBJ1-2; D is perhaps TRBD1 (6 bases). The CDR3 runs 17 residues. Germline V lookup: CDR1 MGHRA, CDR2 YSYEKL. V lost 3 bases to trimming and J lost 1 base, with 18 bases between them.

The V gene is TRBV7-3, the J gene TRBJ1-1; D gene ambiguous. The CDR3 sequence is 14 residues long. Germline V lookup: CDR1 SGHTA, CDR2 FQGTGA. V lost 2 bases and J 6 bases, leaving 13 bases between the germline ends. CDR3 in DNA: TGTGCCAGCAGCTTAGGGGTTGGCGTGGCTGAAGCTTTCTTT. Translated: CASSLGVGVAEAFF.

V and J are TRBV30 and TRBJ1-1; 8 bases fit TRBD1. Looked up from germline, CDR1 is GTSNPN and CDR2 is SVGIG (reference sequence). There are 16 residues in the CDR3. The V and J ends lost 1 base and 0 bases, in that order; junction bases with no gene match: 7. The CDR3 DNA reads as TGTGCCTGGAGTGCCCTGCAGGGGGCGCTGAACACTGAAGCTTTCTTT. Its protein product is CAWSALQGALNTEAFF.

This clone was observed a single time. V gene TRBV19 combines with J gene TRBJ2-7; TRBD2 is a possible D gene (5 bases). V was shortened by 1 base and J by 3 bases, with 7 bases between the two germline ends. Germline-derived CDR1 and CDR2 are LNHDA and SQIVND (reference sequence). CDR3 length: 13 amino acids. The CDR3 loop reads CASSIGEGYEQYF. The CDR3 nucleotides read TGTGCCAGTAGTATAGGTGAGGGCTACGAGCAGTACTTC.

The CDR3: CASSQEGTGGVKLFF. CDR3 in DNA: TGTGCCAGCAGCCAAGAAGGGACAGGGGGCGTGAAACTGTTTTTT. The chain carries TRBV3-1 (or the pseudogene TRBV3-2) and TRBJ1-4; 12 nucleotides line up with TRBD1. Trimming removed 0 bases from V and 11 bases from J; junction bases left unmatched: 4. CDR1 and CDR2 from the germline V gene are LGHDT and YNNKEL (reference sequence). The CDR3 runs 15 residues.

This chain uses TRBV9 with TRBJ2-7, with TRBD2 matching over 8 bases. CDR1 is SGDLS, CDR2 YYNGEE, per germline. Losses at the gene ends were 3 bases for V and 7 bases for J; bases not matched to a gene: 9. The CDR3 has 14 amino acids. CDR3 sequence: CASSAGLALTEQYF. CDR3 nucleotides: TGTGCCAGCAGCGCCGGACTAGCTTTGACTGAGCAGTACTTC.

The genes are TRBV6-5 and TRBJ2-5; 11 bases fit TRBD2. This CDR3 contains 14 residues. Germline V lookup: CDR1 MNHEY, CDR2 SVGAGI. V shed 7 bases, J shed 4 bases, and the junction held 5 bases outside the gene matches. CDR3 in amino acids: CASNLAGGRETQYF. The DNA of the CDR3 is TGTGCCAGCAATCTAGCGGGAGGTCGAGAGACCCAGTACTTC.

J is TRBJ2-7 and V is TRBV3-1 (or the pseudogene TRBV3-2); TRBD1 aligns across 7 bases. The V and J ends lost 7 bases and 4 bases, in that order; junction bases with no gene match: 7. The CDR3 sequence is 13 residues long. Per the germline V gene, CDR1 is LGHDT and CDR2 is YNNKEL (reference sequence). DNA for the CDR3: TGTGCCAGCACGGACAGGCCTCCGTACGAGCAGTACTTC. This translates into CASTDRPPYEQYF.

The chain carries TRBV9 and TRBJ2-3; D remains ambiguous. This CDR3 is built from 15 residues. With 4 bases removed from V and 1 base from J, the gap between germline ends came to 13 bases. Germline CDR1 SGDLS, CDR2 YYNGEE. CDR3 sequence (DNA): TGTGCCAGCAGCCCCCGCGGCTACGGCACAGATACGCAGTATTTT. As protein: CASSPRGYGTDTQYF.

The rearrangement joins TRBV6-5 to TRBJ1-2; 8 nucleotides match TRBD1. Germline CDR1 is MNHEY and CDR2 is SVGAGI. CDR3 length equals 13 residues. With 6 bases clipped from V and 4 bases from J, the junction kept 4 bases outside the gene matches. CDR3 bases: TGTGCCAGCAGCATACAGGGGGGCTATGGCTACACCTTC. Its translation is CASSIQGGYGYTF.

This clone is termed medium-sized. This rearrangement joins TRBV14 to TRBJ1-3, with unresolved D. CDR1 SGHDN and CDR2 FVKESK come from the germline V gene. The CDR3 runs 14 residues. Trimming stripped 4 bases from V and 2 bases from J, with 9 bases between. CDR3 coding DNA: TGTGCCAGCAGCCTGCTCCGGGCTGGAAACACCATATATTTT. It translates to CASSLLRAGNTIYF. The full variable domain, rest sourced from reference TRBV14 and TRBJ1-3, is EAGVTQFPSHSVIEKGQTVTLRCDPISGHDNLYWYRRVMGKEIKFLLHFVKESKQDESGMPNNRFLAERTGGTYSTLKVQPAELEDSGVYFCASSLLRAGNTIYFGEGSWLTVV.

The rearrangement joins TRBV4-1 to TRBJ2-4, with unresolved D. The V end lost 0 bases, the J end lost 7 bases, and 16 bases lay between the germline ends. The V gene's germline CDR1 is MGHRA and CDR2 YSYEKL. This CDR3 spans 16 amino acids. Written as DNA, the CDR3 is TGCGCCAGCAGCCAAGATACCGCCAATACCGGGAACATTCAGTACTTC. This translates into CASSQDTANTGNIQYF.

The chain joins TRBV6-1 to TRBJ2-7, with a tentative D call TRBD2 (5 bases). Germline V gene sequence: CDR1 MNHNS, CDR2 SASEGT. V lost 2 bases and J lost 11, with 13 bases in between. The CDR3 loop spans 12 amino acids. CDR3 DNA sequence: TGTGCCAGCAGTGAAAGTAGACGGCGGGAGTACTTC. Residues: CASSESRRREYF.

The chain recombines TRBV4-1 with TRBJ2-2; 11 positions agree with TRBD2. CDR1 is MGHRA, CDR2 YSYEKL, per germline. The length of the CDR3 is 17 residues. Losses at the gene ends were 4 bases for V and 12 bases for J; bases not matched to a gene: 16. CDR3 DNA: TGCGCCAGCAGCCCAGGCCCCTCGGTAGCGGGAGGGGGGAAGCTGTTTTTT. Translated: CASSPGPSVAGGGKLFF.

The chain has TRBV6-1 and TRBJ2-1; no firm D call. Between the trimmed V and J ends, which lost 2 bases and 7 bases, there was a span of 12 bases. Germline V CDR1 and CDR2: MNHNS, SASEGT. This CDR3 contains 14 residues. CDR3 bases: TGTGCCAGCAGTGAAAGATCGATAGGAAATGAGCAGTTCTTC. It encodes CASSERSIGNEQFF.

CDR3 DNA: TGTGCCAGCAGCTATGGAGGGACTAACTTTGAGTACTTC. It codes for CASSYGGTNFEYF. The V and J genes are TRBV7-2 and TRBJ2-7, with TRBD2 matching over 7 bases. Unmatched junction bases numbered 11, after V lost 4 bases and J lost 11 bases. CDR1 and CDR2 from the germline V gene are SGHTA and FQGNSA. The CDR3 runs to 13 residues.

The chain recombines TRBV3-1 (or the pseudogene TRBV3-2) with TRBJ2-7, with D perhaps given as TRBD1 or TRBD2 (5 bases each). CDR3 length: 13 residues. Trimming pared 0 bases from V and 8 bases from J, leaving 11 bases between. Germline V gene lookup returns CDR1 LGHDT and CDR2 YNNKEL (reference sequence). This CDR3 is CASSQEGVYKQYF. The CDR3 DNA is TGTGCCAGCAGCCAAGAGGGGGTATACAAGCAGTACTTC.

The V and J genes are TRBV28 and TRBJ1-2; D uncertain. Germline lookup yields CDR1 MDHEN and CDR2 SYDVKM. V was cut by 7 bases and J by 7 bases, with 13 bases left in between. This CDR3 has 12 residues. The CDR3 loop is CASKGLRPGYTF. CDR3 DNA: TGTGCCAGCAAGGGCCTAAGGCCTGGCTACACCTTC.

J is TRBJ2-5 and V is TRBV4-1, with D perhaps TRBD1 or TRBD2 (6 bases each). Germline assignment: CDR1 MGHRA and CDR2 YSYEKL. The CDR3 runs 16 residues. V lost 0 bases, J lost 4 bases, and 15 bases lay in between. The CDR3 loop is CASSQDFGGRSETQYF. The DNA of the CDR3 is TGCGCCAGCAGCCAAGATTTTGGGGGGCGCTCAGAGACCCAGTACTTC.

This chain links TRBV2 with TRBJ2-3, with D perhaps matching TRBD2 (7 bases). Germline CDR1 reads SNHLY; CDR2 reads FYNNEI. V was cut by 6 bases and J by 8 bases, with 18 bases left in between. The CDR3 has 14 amino acids. Here the CDR3 DNA reads TGTGCCAGCAGGATAGGGGGGGAGTCAGGTACGCAGTATTTT. Protein sequence: CASRIGGESGTQYF. The full variable domain, with the rest looked up from reference TRBV2 and TRBJ2-3, is EPEVTQTPSHQVTQMGQEVILRCVPISNHLYFYWYRQILGQKVEFLVSFYNNEISEKSEIFDDQFSVERPDGSNFTLKIRSTKLEDSAMYFCASRIGGESGTQYFGPGTRLTVL.

This clone was seen only a few times. The chain joins TRBV29-1 to TRBJ2-1; perhaps TRBD2 as D (5 bases). The CDR3 has 12 amino acids. Looked up from germline, CDR1 is SQVTM and CDR2 is ANQGSEA. V lost 0 bases to trimming and J lost 5 bases, with 5 bases between them. CDR3 region: CSVEERDNEQFF. CDR3 in DNA: TGCAGCGTTGAAGAGAGGGACAATGAGCAGTTCTTC.

The chain is built from TRBV7-2 and TRBJ1-4, with D possibly being TRBD1 (5 bases). V lost 0 bases to trimming and J lost 7 bases, with 12 bases between them. CDR1 is SGHTA and CDR2 is FQGNSA in the germline V gene. The CDR3 consists of 15 residues. Written as DNA, the CDR3 is TGTGCCAGCAGCTTAGCGCCAGGGAGCCGTGAAAAACTGTTTTTT. It translates to CASSLAPGSREKLFF.

The V call is TRBV2, the J call TRBJ1-5; D uncertain. This CDR3 comprises 12 residues. V was pared by 5 bases and J by 3 bases, with 5 bases between. Per the germline V gene, CDR1 is SNHLY and CDR2 is FYNNEI. In DNA, the CDR3 is TGTGCCAGCAGTCTCCCCAATCAGCCCCAGCATTTT. Translation gives CASSLPNQPQHF.

The table lists this clone with a few counts. This chain joins TRBV19 and TRBJ1-4, with unresolved D. The CDR3 spans 15 residues. Germline values: CDR1 LNHDA, CDR2 SQIVND (reference sequence). Trimming took 7 bases from V and 7 from J, leaving 19 bases between them. As DNA, the CDR3 is TGTGCCAGTACCCCCCACCATGGCGCGGTTGAAAAACTGTTTTTT. It encodes CASTPHHGAVEKLFF.

The V gene is TRBV7-3, the J gene TRBJ2-3; unclear D gene. This CDR3 contains 14 residues. Germline V gene lookup returns CDR1 SGHTA and CDR2 FQGTGA. Deletions cut 5 bases from V and 2 bases from J, with 11 bases between. The CDR3 region is CASSPNTFTDTQYF. The CDR3 DNA reads as TGTGCCAGCAGCCCGAACACTTTCACAGATACGCAGTATTTT.

The chain carries TRBV30 and TRBJ1-1; the D is unclear. The V end lost 2 bases, the J end lost 0 bases, and 7 bases lay between the germline ends. The CDR3 is 13 residues long. In germline, CDR1 is GTSNPN, CDR2 SVGIG (reference sequence). CDR3 loop: CAWSHNMNTEAFF. CDR3 coding DNA: TGTGCCTGGAGTCACAACATGAACACTGAAGCTTTCTTT.

The rearrangement joins TRBV5-4 to TRBJ2-5; 8 bases agree with TRBD1. Per the germline V gene, CDR1 is SGHNT and CDR2 is YYREEE (reference sequence). CDR3 length equals 15 residues. The V segment lost 7 bases and the J segment 5 bases; nucleotides outside the gene matches: 13. The CDR3 DNA sequence: TGTGCCAGCGGGGCAGGGGGCACCAATGGGGAGACCCAGTACTTC. This translates into CASGAGGTNGETQYF.

J is TRBJ2-5 and V is TRBV18; D possibly corresponds to TRBD2 (6 bases). The CDR3 is 13 residues long. Trimming pared 2 bases from V and 4 bases from J, leaving 8 bases between. Germline CDR1 KGHSH, CDR2 LQKENI. The DNA of the CDR3 is TGTGCCAGCTCACCAGGGGGAGGAGAGACCCAGTACTTC. It is translated as CASSPGGGETQYF.